The 6 T cell receptor beta chains given below trace back to one sample, sequenced in a study of blood T cell repertoires in COVID-19 (dated by TCRdb to 2020 to 2021). The library came from the immunoSEQ multiplex PCR assay. Imported from immuneACCESS, the table was reduced by TCRdb to in-frame sequences with V and J called. These copies leave out some clones; in studies compared against another copy, an unresolved V gene accounts for under half, and the cause of the remainder is not known. The sample profile shows about 110,000 clones; about 79% of them were found once. 7.9% of the sample lies in the top ten. Specimen: peripheral blood. The receptors shown here come from a woman of 80 years or more with active or convalescent COVID-19.

The chain links TRBV7-8 to TRBJ2-1, with D perhaps matching TRBD2 (7 bases). The CDR3 totals 16 residues. Trimming took off 2 bases at V and 1 base at J, with 12 bases between the two ends. CDR1 is SGHVS and CDR2 is FQNEAQ in the germline V gene. CDR3 in amino acids: CASSLSAGASYNEQFF. As DNA, the CDR3 is TGTGCCAGCAGCTTATCCGCGGGGGCATCCTACAATGAGCAGTTCTTC.

The chain employs TRBV5-1 and TRBJ1-4; D not certain. Germline CDR1 is SGHRS and CDR2 is YFSETQ. V lost 4 bases to trimming and J lost 5 bases, with 15 bases between them. This CDR3 has 15 residues. The CDR3 DNA follows: TGCGCCAGCAGCATTGCCGGGATGCAGAATGAAAAACTGTTTTTT. Translating gives CASSIAGMQNEKLFF.

This chain connects TRBV6-4 to TRBJ2-2; D is possibly TRBD1 (5 bases). Deletions cut 3 bases from V and 9 bases from J, with 8 bases between. Germline CDR1 and CDR2: MRHNA and SNTAGT. The CDR3 consists of 12 residues. CDR3 sequence: CASSDNRRELFF. For the CDR3, the DNA is TGTGCCAGCAGTGATAACAGGCGGGAGCTGTTTTTT.

The rearrangement joins TRBV5-5 to TRBJ1-3; 8 bases agree with TRBD1. This CDR3 is 13 amino acids long. The V gene end was trimmed by 4 bases and the J gene end by 7 bases; junction bases not matched to a gene: 4. Germline CDR1 SGHKS, CDR2 YYEKEE (reference sequence). The CDR3 nucleotides read TGTGCCAGCAGCGGTAGGACAGGGAACACCATATATTTT. It specifies CASSGRTGNTIYF.

The rearrangement links TRBV4-1 to TRBJ2-7, with TRBD1 as a possible D gene (6 bases). The CDR3 spans 13 residues. V gave up 4 bases and J gave up 7 bases, with 14 bases separating them. Germline V CDR1 and CDR2: MGHRA, YSYEKL. The CDR3 protein is CASSRAGVGEQYF. CDR3 sequence (DNA): TGCGCCAGCAGCCGAGCAGGGGTCGGGGAGCAGTACTTC.

The chain is built from TRBV5-4 and TRBJ2-5; 14 bases are a match to TRBD2. With 4 bases clipped from V and 4 bases from J, the junction kept 6 bases outside the gene matches. The CDR3 extends over 16 amino acids. CDR1 SGHNT and CDR2 YYREEE come from the germline V gene (reference sequence). The CDR3 region is CASSGGLAGEGETQYF. In DNA form, the CDR3 reads TGTGCCAGCAGCGGGGGACTAGCGGGAGAGGGAGAGACCCAGTACTTC.